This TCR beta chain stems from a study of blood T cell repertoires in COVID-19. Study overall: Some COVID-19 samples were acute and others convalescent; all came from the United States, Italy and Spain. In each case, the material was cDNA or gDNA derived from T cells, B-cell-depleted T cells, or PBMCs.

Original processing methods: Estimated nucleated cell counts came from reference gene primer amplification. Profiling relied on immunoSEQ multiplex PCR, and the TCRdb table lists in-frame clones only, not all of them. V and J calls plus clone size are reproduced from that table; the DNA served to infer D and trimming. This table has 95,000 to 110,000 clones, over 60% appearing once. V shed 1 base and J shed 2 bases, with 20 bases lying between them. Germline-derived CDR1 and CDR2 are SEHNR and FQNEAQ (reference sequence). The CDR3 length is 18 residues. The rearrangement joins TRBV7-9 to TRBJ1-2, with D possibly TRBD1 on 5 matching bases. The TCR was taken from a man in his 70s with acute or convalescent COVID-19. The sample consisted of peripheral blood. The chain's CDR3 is CASSLVFGADTINYGYTF. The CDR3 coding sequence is TGTGCCAGCAGCTTAGTGTTTGGTGCGGACACTATAAACTATGGCTACACCTTC.